The 2 T cell receptor beta chains below all came from one sample that was sequenced in a study of blood T cell repertoires in COVID-19. Measured with immunoSEQ multiplex PCR; TCRdb has only the in-frame clones, and not every one. The sample includes fewer than 250,000 clones, roughly 81% of them seen just once. The sequenced material came from peripheral blood. The receptor set was obtained from a man in his fifties with acute or convalescent COVID-19.

The chain employs TRBV5-4 and TRBJ1-4; a weak D match, TRBD1 (5 bases). V was clipped by 2 bases and J by 8 bases, with 22 bases between them. Per germline, CDR1 SGHNT and CDR2 YYREEE (reference sequence). The CDR3 is 17 amino acids. CDR3 loop: CASSFGGVSDRREKLFF. CDR3 sequence (DNA): TGTGCCAGCAGCTTTGGGGGGGTATCGGACCGGAGAGAAAAACTGTTTTTT.

This chain uses TRBV24-1 with TRBJ2-1; 8 nucleotides agree with TRBD2. This CDR3 spans 16 amino acids. V lost 2 bases to trimming and J lost 8 bases; unmatched junction nucleotides: 10. The germline CDR1 and CDR2 sequences are KGHDR and SFDVKD. The CDR3, as DNA: TGTGCCACCAGTGATTCGAGCGGGAGTTTGGCGGATGAGCAGTTCTTC. Translating it yields CATSDSSGSLADEQFF.